This TCR beta chain derives from a study of cytomegalovirus exposure and HLA in healthy donors. Study in general: Falling in the Caucasian-associated ancestry cluster were roughly 86% of 300 to 500 genotyped donors.

The PCR had 60 Vbeta and 13 Jbeta primers. TCRdb keeps only in-frame clones here, not all; method: immunoSEQ multiplex PCR. The table includes roughly 150,000 clones, around 73% detected once. This CDR3 comprises 15 residues. Germline V lookup: CDR1 SEHNR, CDR2 FQNEAQ (reference sequence). J lost 3 bases, V lost 5 bases, and 6 bases had no gene match. General observations from the study: The authors listed 150 to 200 TCR beta chains as cytomegalovirus-associated. Using the classifier, cytomegalovirus status was reportedly diagnosed with high specificity and sensitivity.

The sample holds a few counts of this clone. Antigen specificity is unknown. The source is a male donor in good health and CMV-seronegative. Material for sequencing was PBMCs. The gene calls are TRBV7-9 and TRBJ1-4, with 7 bases matching TRBD1. As DNA, the CDR3 is TGTGCCAGCAGCCCTGACAGGGATTCTAATGAAAAACTGTTTTTT. It encodes CASSPDRDSNEKLFF. Full variable domain (remainder filled in from reference TRBV7-9 and TRBJ1-4): DTGVSQNPRHKITKRGQNVTFRCDPISEHNRLYWYRQTLGQGPEFLTYFQNEAQLEKSRLLSDRFSAERPKGSFSTLEIQRTEQGDSAMYLCASSPDRDSNEKLFFGSGTQLSVL.